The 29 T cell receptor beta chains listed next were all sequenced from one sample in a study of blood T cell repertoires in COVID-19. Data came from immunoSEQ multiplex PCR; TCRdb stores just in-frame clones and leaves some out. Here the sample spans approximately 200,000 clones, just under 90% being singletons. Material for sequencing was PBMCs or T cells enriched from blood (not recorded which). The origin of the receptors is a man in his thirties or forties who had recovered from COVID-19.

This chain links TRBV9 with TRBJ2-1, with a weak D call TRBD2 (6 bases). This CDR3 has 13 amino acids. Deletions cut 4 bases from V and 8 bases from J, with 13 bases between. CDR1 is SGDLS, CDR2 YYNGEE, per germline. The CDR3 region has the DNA TGTGCCAGCAGCAAATCGGGGGACCATGAGCAGTTCTTC. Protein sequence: CASSKSGDHEQFF.

The CDR3 sequence: CASSLRGRGRTERPFDNEQFF. As DNA, the CDR3 is TGTGCCAGCAGTCTCAGGGGCAGGGGGCGCACGGAGAGACCCTTCGACAATGAGCAGTTCTTC. This chain joins TRBV27 and TRBJ2-1; 8 nucleotides match TRBD1. Germline trimming cut 5 bases from V and 5 bases from J; bases unmatched to any gene: 26. The CDR3 covers 21 residues. Germline assignment: CDR1 MNHEY and CDR2 SMNVEV (reference sequence).

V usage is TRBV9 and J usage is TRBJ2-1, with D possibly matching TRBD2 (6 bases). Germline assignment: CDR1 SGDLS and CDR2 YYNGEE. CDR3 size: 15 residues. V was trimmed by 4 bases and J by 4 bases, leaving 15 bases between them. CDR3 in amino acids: CASSSSGTEYNEQFF. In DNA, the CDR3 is TGTGCCAGCAGCTCTTCCGGGACTGAATACAATGAGCAGTTCTTC.

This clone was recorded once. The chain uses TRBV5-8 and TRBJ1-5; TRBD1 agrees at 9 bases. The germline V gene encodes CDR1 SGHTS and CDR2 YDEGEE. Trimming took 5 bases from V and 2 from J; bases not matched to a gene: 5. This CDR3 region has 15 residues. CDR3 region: CASSRDRVGNQPQHF. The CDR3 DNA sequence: TGTGCCAGCAGTCGGGACAGGGTCGGCAATCAGCCCCAGCATTTT. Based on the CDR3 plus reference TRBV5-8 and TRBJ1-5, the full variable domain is EAGVTQSPTHLIKTRGQQATLRCSPISGHTSVYWYQQALGLGLQFLLWYDEGEERNRGNFPPRFSGRQFPNYSSELNVNALELEDSALYLCASSRDRVGNQPQHFGDGTRLSIL.

The CDR3 spells CASSLGQGTYNEQFF. CDR3 DNA sequence: TGTGCCAGCAGCTTGGGACAGGGAACCTACAATGAGCAGTTCTTC. This sequence joins TRBV5-5 and TRBJ2-1, with 7 bases that match TRBD1. Per the germline V gene, CDR1 is SGHKS and CDR2 is YYEKEE (reference sequence). The V segment lost 0 bases and the J segment 2 bases; nucleotides outside the gene matches: 2. CDR3 length: 15 residues. Filled out from reference TRBV5-5 and TRBJ2-1, the complete variable domain reads DAGVTQSPTHLIKTRGQQVTLRCSPISGHKSVSWYQQVLGQGPQFIFQYYEKEERGRGNFPDRFSARQFPNYSSELNVNALLLGDSALYLCASSLGQGTYNEQFFGPGTRLTVL.

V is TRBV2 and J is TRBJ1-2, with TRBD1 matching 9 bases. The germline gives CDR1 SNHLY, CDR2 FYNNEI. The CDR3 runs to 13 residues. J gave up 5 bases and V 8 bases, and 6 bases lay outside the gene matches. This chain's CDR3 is CASGRDREYGYTF. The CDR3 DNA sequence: TGTGCCAGCGGACGGGACAGGGAATATGGCTACACCTTC.

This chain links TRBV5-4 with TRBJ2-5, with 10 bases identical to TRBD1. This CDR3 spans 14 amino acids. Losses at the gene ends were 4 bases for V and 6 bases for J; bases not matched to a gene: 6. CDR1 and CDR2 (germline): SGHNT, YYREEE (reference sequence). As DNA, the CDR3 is TGTGCCAGCAGCAAGGGACAGGGGTTACAGACCCAGTACTTC. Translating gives CASSKGQGLQTQYF.

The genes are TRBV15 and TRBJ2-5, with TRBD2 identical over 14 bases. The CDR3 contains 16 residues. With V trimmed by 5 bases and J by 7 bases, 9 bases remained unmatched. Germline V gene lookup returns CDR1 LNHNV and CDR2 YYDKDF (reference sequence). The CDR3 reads CATSPRLAGGPATQYF. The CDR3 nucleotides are TGTGCCACCAGCCCCCGACTAGCGGGAGGGCCAGCGACCCAGTACTTC.

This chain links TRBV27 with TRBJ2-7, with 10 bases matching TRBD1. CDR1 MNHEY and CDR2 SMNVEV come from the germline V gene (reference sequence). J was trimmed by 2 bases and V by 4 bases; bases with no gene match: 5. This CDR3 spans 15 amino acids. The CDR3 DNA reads TGTGCCAGCAGTTCACCGGGACAGGGGACCTACGAGCAGTACTTC. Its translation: CASSSPGQGTYEQYF.

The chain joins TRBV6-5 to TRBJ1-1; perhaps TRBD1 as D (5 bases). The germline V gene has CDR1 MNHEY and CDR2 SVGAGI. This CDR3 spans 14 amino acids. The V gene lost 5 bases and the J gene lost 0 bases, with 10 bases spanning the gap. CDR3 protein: CASSKTAMNTEAFF. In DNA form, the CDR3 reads TGTGCCAGCAGTAAGACAGCCATGAACACTGAAGCTTTCTTT.

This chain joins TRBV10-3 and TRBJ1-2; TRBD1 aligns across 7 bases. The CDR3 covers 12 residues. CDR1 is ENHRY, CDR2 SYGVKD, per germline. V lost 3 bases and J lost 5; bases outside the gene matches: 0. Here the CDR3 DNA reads TGTGCCATCAGTGAACAGGGGTATGGCTACACCTTC. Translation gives CAISEQGYGYTF.

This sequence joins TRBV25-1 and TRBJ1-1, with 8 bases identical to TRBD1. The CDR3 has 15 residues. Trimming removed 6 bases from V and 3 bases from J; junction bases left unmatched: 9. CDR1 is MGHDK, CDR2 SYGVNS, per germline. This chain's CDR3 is CASRPQGVSDTEAFF. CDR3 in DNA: TGTGCCAGCAGGCCACAGGGGGTTTCAGACACTGAAGCTTTCTTT.

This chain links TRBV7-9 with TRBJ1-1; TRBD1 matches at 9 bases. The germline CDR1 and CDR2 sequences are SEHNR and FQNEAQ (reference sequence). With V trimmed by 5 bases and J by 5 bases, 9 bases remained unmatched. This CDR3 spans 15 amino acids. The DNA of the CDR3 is TGTGCCAGCAGCAACCACAGGGGGCAGATTACTGAAGCTTTCTTT. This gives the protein CASSNHRGQITEAFF.

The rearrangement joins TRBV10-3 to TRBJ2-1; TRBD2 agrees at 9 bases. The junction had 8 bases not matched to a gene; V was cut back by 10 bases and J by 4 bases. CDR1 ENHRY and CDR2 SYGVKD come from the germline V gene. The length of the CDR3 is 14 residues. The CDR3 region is CATNRGLAYNEQFF. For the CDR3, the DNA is TGTGCCACAAACCGCGGACTAGCGTACAATGAGCAGTTCTTC.

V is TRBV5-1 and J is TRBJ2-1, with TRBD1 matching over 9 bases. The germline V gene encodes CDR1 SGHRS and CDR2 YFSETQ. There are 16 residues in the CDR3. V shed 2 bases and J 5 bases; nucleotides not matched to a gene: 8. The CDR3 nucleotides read TGCGCCAGCAGCTTATTACCCGGGACAGGGAACAATGAGCAGTTCTTC. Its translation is CASSLLPGTGNNEQFF.

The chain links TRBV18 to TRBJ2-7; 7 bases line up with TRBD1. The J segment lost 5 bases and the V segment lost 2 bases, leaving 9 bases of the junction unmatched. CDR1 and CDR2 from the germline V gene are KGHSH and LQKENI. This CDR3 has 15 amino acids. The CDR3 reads CASSPIVGTAHEQYF. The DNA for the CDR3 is TGTGCCAGCTCACCAATAGTCGGGACAGCCCACGAGCAGTACTTC.

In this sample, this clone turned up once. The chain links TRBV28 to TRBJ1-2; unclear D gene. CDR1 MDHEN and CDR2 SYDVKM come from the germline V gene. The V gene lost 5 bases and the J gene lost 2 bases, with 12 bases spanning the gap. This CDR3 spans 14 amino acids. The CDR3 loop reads CASSPLSSNYGYTF. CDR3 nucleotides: TGTGCCAGCAGTCCCCTGAGTTCAAACTATGGCTACACCTTC.

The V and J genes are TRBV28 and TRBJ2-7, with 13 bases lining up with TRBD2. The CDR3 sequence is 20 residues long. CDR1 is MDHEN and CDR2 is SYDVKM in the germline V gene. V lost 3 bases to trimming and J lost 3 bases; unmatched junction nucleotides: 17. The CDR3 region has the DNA TGTGCCAGCAGTTTTCCCGGGACTAGCGGGGACAACAAAAGATACTACGAGCAGTACTTC. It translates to CASSFPGTSGDNKRYYEQYF.

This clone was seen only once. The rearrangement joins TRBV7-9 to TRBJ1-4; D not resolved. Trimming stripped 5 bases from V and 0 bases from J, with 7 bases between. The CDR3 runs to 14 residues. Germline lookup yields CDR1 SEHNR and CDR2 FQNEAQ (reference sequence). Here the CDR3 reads CASSPGATNEKLFF. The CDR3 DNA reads TGTGCCAGCAGCCCGGGTGCAACTAATGAAAAACTGTTTTTT.

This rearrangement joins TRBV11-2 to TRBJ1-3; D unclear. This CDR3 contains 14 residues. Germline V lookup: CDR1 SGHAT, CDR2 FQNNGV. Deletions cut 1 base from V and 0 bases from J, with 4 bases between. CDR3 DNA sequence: TGTGCCAGCAGCTTAGCCAGCTCTGGAAACACCATATATTTT. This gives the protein CASSLASSGNTIYF. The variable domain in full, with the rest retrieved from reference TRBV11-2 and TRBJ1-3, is EAGVAQSPRYKIIEKRQSVAFWCNPISGHATLYWYQQILGQGPKLLIQFQNNGVVDDSQLPKDRFSAERLKGVDSTLKIQPAKLEDSAVYLCASSLASSGNTIYFGEGSWLTVV.

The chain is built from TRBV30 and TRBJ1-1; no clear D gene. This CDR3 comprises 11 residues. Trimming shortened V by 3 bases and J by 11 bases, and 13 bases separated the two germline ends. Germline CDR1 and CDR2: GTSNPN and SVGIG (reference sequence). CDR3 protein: CAWSPGQVAFF. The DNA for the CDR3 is TGTGCCTGGAGCCCAGGCCAGGTGGCTTTCTTT. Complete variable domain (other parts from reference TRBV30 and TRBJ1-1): SQTIHQWPATLVQPVGSPLSLECTVEGTSNPNLYWYRQAAGRGLQLLFYSVGIGQISSEVPQNLSASRPQDRQFILSSKKLLLSDSGFYLCAWSPGQVAFFGQGTRLTVV.

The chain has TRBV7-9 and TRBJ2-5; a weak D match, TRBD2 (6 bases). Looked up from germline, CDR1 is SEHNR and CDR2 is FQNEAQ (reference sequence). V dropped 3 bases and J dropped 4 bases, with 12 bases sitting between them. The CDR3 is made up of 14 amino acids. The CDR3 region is CASSFGGVGETQYF. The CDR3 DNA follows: TGTGCCAGCAGCTTCGGGGGAGTAGGAGAGACCCAGTACTTC.

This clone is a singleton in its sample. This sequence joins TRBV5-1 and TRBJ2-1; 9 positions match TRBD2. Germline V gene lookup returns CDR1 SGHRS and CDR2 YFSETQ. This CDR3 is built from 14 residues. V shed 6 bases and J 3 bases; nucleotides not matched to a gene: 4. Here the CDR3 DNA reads TGCGCCAGCAACACAGCGGGGGGCTACAATGAGCAGTTCTTC. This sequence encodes CASNTAGGYNEQFF.

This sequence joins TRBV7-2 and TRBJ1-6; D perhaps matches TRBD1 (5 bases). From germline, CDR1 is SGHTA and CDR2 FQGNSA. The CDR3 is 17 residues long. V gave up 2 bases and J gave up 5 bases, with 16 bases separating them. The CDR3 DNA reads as TGTGCCAGCAGCTTACCTCCCACACGGGGGAATAATTCACCCCTCCACTTT. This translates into CASSLPPTRGNNSPLHF.

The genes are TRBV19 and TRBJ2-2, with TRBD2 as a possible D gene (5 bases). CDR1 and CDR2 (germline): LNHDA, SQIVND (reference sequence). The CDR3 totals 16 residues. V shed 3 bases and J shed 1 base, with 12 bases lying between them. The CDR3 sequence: CASSIGLAKNTGELFF. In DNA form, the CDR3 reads TGTGCCAGTAGTATTGGATTAGCGAAGAACACCGGGGAGCTGTTTTTT.

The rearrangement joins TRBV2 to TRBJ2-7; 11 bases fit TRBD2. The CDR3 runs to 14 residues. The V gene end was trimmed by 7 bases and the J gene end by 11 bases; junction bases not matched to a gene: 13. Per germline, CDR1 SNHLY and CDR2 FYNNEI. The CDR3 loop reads CASTVLAGETEKYF. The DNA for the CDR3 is TGTGCCAGCACTGTACTAGCGGGAGAGACTGAGAAGTACTTC.

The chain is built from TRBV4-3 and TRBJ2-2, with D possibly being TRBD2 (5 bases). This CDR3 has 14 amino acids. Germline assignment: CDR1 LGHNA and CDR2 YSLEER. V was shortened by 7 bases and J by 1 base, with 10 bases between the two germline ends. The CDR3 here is CASMLAENTGELFF. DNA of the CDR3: TGCGCCAGCATGCTAGCAGAGAACACCGGGGAGCTGTTTTTT.

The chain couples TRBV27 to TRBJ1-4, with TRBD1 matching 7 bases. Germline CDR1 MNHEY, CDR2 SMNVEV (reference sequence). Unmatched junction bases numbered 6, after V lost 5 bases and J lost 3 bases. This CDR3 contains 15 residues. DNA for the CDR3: TGTGCCAGCAGTAACCGACAGGGCCCTAATGAAAAACTGTTTTTT. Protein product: CASSNRQGPNEKLFF.

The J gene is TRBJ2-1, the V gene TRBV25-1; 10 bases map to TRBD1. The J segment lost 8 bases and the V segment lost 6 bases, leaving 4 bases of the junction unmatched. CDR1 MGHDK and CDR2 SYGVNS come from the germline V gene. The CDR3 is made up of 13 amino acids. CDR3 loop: CASRRQGAHEQFF. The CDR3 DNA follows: TGTGCCAGCAGGAGACAGGGGGCGCATGAGCAGTTCTTC. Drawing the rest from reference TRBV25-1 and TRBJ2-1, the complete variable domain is EADIYQTPRYLVIGTGKKITLECSQTMGHDKMYWYQQDPGMELHLIHYSYGVNSTEKGDLSSESTVSRIRTEHFPLTLESARPSHTSQYLCASRRQGAHEQFFGPGTRLTVL.